The rows below give T cell receptor beta chains drawn from one sample of a study of beta chain features in type 1 diabetes. Produced via immunoSEQ multiplex PCR; TCRdb's table is partial and in-frame only. The sample lists roughly 610,000 clones, about 16% occurring once. The specimen sequenced was naive CD4+ T cells from blood. The receptors here all came from a man younger than 35 in good health. Both conserved end residues are part of each CDR3. A D gene is named only where the DNA matches it firmly. A clone size is listed for some rows: how often the clone was seen (once, few, many), or a class if it is expanded.

NA	TRBD2	TRBV2	TRBJ2-1	TGTGCCAGCAGTGAAGCGCGTAGCGGGGAGGGTGTCTTC	CASSEARSGEGVF
NA	TRBD1	TRBV6-6	TRBJ1-3	TGTGCCAGCAGGCCCTCCGGACAGGCCTCTGGAAACACCATATATTTT	CASRPSGQASGNTIYF
NA	NA	TRBV19	TRBJ2-7	TGTGCCAGTAGTCTCAAGACCGGGACAAGGAGCTCCTACGAGCAGTACTTC	CASSLKTGTRSSYEQYF
NA	NA	TRBV28	TRBJ2-7	TGTGCCAGCAGTGACAGGTCCGAGCAGTACTTC	CASSDRSEQYF
few	NA	TRBV7-2	TRBJ2-3	TGTGCCAGCAGAGCCGTAGATACGCAGTATTTT	CASRAVDTQYF
NA	TRBD2	TRBV7-2	TRBJ2-5	TGTGCCAGCAGCCTTAGCGGGACGAAGCAAGAGACCCAGTACTTC	CASSLSGTKQETQYF
NA	NA	TRBV9	TRBJ2-5	TGTGCCAGCAGCGTAAGAGGAGGAGGGCAAGAGACCCAGTACTTC	CASSVRGGGQETQYF
NA	NA	TRBV9	TRBJ1-1	TGTGCCAGCAGCGTAAGTGGACAGCTGAACACTGAAGCTTTCTTT	CASSVSGQLNTEAFF
NA	NA	TRBV4-2	TRBJ2-5	TGTGCCAGCAGCCAAGATCCGTTACAAGAGACCCAGTACTTC	CASSQDPLQETQYF
NA	NA	TRBV19	TRBJ1-2	TGTGCCAGTAACAACTACTATGGCTACACCTTC	CASNNYYGYTF
NA	NA	TRBV9	TRBJ1-1	TGTGCCAGCAGTCCGCAGGGGCGGAACACTGAAGCTTTCTTT	CASSPQGRNTEAFF
NA	NA	TRBV5-6	TRBJ2-7	TGTGCCAGCAGCGGCGGGACACCCGAGTACTTC	CASSGGTPEYF
few	TRBD1	TRBV14	TRBJ1-2	TGTGCCAGCAGCCAAGTTCCAGGGGGTGGCTACACCTTC	CASSQVPGGGYTF